A single sample gave rise to the 31 T cell receptor beta chains below, sequenced in a study of spatial heterogeneity in lung cancer. General study points: Tumor mutation count correlated with how many alpha and beta TCRs expanded intratumorally.

These TCRs' antigens remain unknown. TCRdb recomputed calls from the 5' RACE reads with MiXCR, one row per CDR3 protein. This table holds under 8,500 distinct CDR3 sequences, roughly 9.6% found once. The sample's time point: sample taken at primary tumor resection. Sample: lung tumor tissue, taken at surgery. These receptor sequences come from a male donor with early-stage non-small cell lung cancer.

This clonotype was counted many times. The chain recombines TRBV10-3 with TRBJ2-3; 11 bases agree with TRBD1. CDR1 ENHRY and CDR2 SYGVKD come from the germline V gene. The CDR3 runs 14 residues. After removal of 10 bases from V and 1 base from J, the junction contained 4 bases not matched to a gene. CDR3 bases: TGTGCCACGGACAGGGGGCAAGGCACAGATACGCAGTATTTT. Protein product: CATDRGQGTDTQYF.

The chain uses TRBV20-1 and TRBJ1-5; a weak D match, TRBD1 (5 bases). Germline V gives CDR1 DFQATT, CDR2 SNEGSKA (reference sequence). This CDR3 is 14 amino acids long. V shed 5 bases and J shed 2 bases, with 13 bases lying between them. The CDR3 DNA sequence: TGCAGTGCTGGGGCTAGTGACCGCAATCAGCCCCAGCATTTT. It encodes CSAGASDRNQPQHF.

In its sample, this clonotype is medium-sized. The chain has TRBV6-6 and TRBJ1-2; D unresolved. There are 14 residues in the CDR3. V lost 11 bases and J 8 bases, leaving 24 bases between the germline ends. Looked up from germline, CDR1 is MNHNY and CDR2 is SVGAGI (reference sequence). Here the CDR3 DNA reads TGTGCCGGCCGACCGGGCCGGACCTATGGGGGCTACACCTTC. Translating gives CAGRPGRTYGGYTF.

This clonotype showed up many times. The V gene is TRBV28, the J gene TRBJ1-1; D is ambiguous. Germline V CDR1 and CDR2: MDHEN, SYDVKM. The CDR3 runs 13 residues. V dropped 3 bases and J dropped 4 bases, with 9 bases sitting between them. The CDR3 DNA follows: TGTGCCAGCAGTTTGCGCTGGGGCACTGAAGCTTTCTTT. Encoded protein: CASSLRWGTEAFF.

This clonotype was recorded many times. V is TRBV6-6 and J is TRBJ1-2; 8 nucleotides align to TRBD1. Trimming at V came to 5 bases and at J to 8 bases, leaving 10 bases not matched to a gene. Germline lookup yields CDR1 MNHNY and CDR2 SVGAGI (reference sequence). The CDR3 length is 14 residues. CDR3: CASSLLGQGRGYTF. The CDR3 DNA reads TGTGCCAGCAGTCTCCTCGGACAGGGAAGGGGCTACACCTTC.

Note on this clonotype: At one of its ends the junction is not consistent with the germline gene, which may arise from a read error. The chain has TRBV7-3 and TRBJ1-6; 9 bases fit TRBD1. The CDR3 spans 11 residues. The V gene's germline CDR1 is SGHTA and CDR2 FQGTGA. The chain's CDR3 is CASSLRTGDTF. For the CDR3, the DNA is TGTGCCAGCAGCTTACGGACAGGGGATACATTT.

In its sample, this clonotype ranks as medium-sized. The genes are TRBV6-6 and TRBJ2-2; D perhaps matches TRBD2 (5 bases). Trimming shortened V by 8 bases and J by 4 bases, and 8 bases separated the two germline ends. The CDR3 sequence is 12 residues long. Germline V CDR1 and CDR2: MNHNY, SVGAGI (reference sequence). CDR3 region: CASWSGTGELFF. CDR3 nucleotides: TGTGCCAGCTGGAGCGGCACCGGGGAGCTGTTTTTT.

The chain has TRBV28 and TRBJ2-3, with D tentatively TRBD1 (5 bases). Germline values: CDR1 MDHEN, CDR2 SYDVKM. The CDR3 length is 15 residues. Trimming shortened V by 7 bases and J by 0 bases, and 14 bases separated the two germline ends. The CDR3 protein is CASTHGAGSTDTQYF. In nucleotides, the CDR3 is TGTGCCAGCACCCATGGGGCAGGCAGCACAGATACGCAGTATTTT.

This clonotype occurred many times. V and J are TRBV7-9 and TRBJ1-1, with TRBD1 as a possible D gene (6 bases). Between the trimmed V and J ends, which lost 5 bases and 5 bases, there was a span of 9 bases. Germline V lookup: CDR1 SEHNR, CDR2 FQNEAQ (reference sequence). This CDR3 comprises 12 residues. The chain's CDR3 is CASSRGGTEAFF. Here the CDR3 DNA reads TGTGCCAGCAGCCGAGGGGGAACTGAAGCTTTCTTT.

Ten or more counts support this clonotype. The chain has TRBV6-6 and TRBJ2-7; tentatively, D is TRBD2 (6 bases). This CDR3 region has 11 residues. V lost 2 bases and J 12 bases, leaving 11 bases between the germline ends. The germline CDR1 and CDR2 sequences are MNHNY and SVGAGI (reference sequence). The CDR3 sequence: CASSYNQGLYV. In DNA, the CDR3 is TGTGCCAGCAGTTACAACCAGGGACTGTACGTC.

This clonotype was observed at least ten times. The J gene is TRBJ2-7, the V gene TRBV5-1, with TRBD2 identical over 7 bases. The CDR3 extends over 16 amino acids. V was clipped by 3 bases and J by 3 bases; unmatched bases: 12. Germline CDR1 and CDR2: SGHRS and YFSETQ. CDR3 protein: CASSSPSGGEIYEQYV. The CDR3 DNA reads as TGCGCCAGCAGCTCCCCTTCGGGGGGAGAGATCTACGAGCAGTACGTC.

In this sample, this clonotype turned up many times. The chain uses TRBV12-3 or TRBV12-4 and TRBJ1-5; D ambiguous. Trimming shortened V by 4 bases and J by 6 bases, and 7 bases separated the two germline ends. This CDR3 has 12 residues. CDR3 nucleotide sequence: TGTGCCAGCAGTTCACGGGTTCAGCCCCAGCATTTT. Encoded protein: CASSSRVQPQHF.

In its sample, this clonotype ranks as medium-sized. The rearrangement uses TRBV3-1 and TRBJ1-5, with D perhaps TRBD1 (6 bases). Trimming pared 3 bases from V and 3 bases from J, leaving 9 bases between. The CDR3 length is 14 residues. Per germline, CDR1 LGHDT and CDR2 YNNKEL (reference sequence). CDR3 nucleotides: TGTGCCAGCAGCCATCACAGGGACAATCAGCCCCAGCATTTT. Its translation is CASSHHRDNQPQHF.

In this sample, this clonotype turned up many times. The chain couples TRBV12-3 or TRBV12-4 to TRBJ1-1, with D possibly matching TRBD1 (5 bases). Trimming cost V 3 bases and J 3 bases, with 20 bases left between them. The CDR3 contains 17 residues. CDR3 DNA: TGTGCCAGCAGTTTTCTGGGGCAATTGGTTTCGGACACTGAAGCTTTCTTT. Protein sequence: CASSFLGQLVSDTEAFF.

This clonotype occurred many times. The chain combines TRBV20-1 with TRBJ2-5; no firm D call. Germline CDR1 reads DFQATT; CDR2 reads SNEGSKA (reference sequence). V shed 6 bases and J shed 4 bases, with 12 bases lying between them. The CDR3 extends over 12 amino acids. CDR3 protein: CSAERSSETQYF. The CDR3 nucleotides are TGCAGTGCGGAGAGGAGCTCAGAGACCCAGTACTTC.

This clonotype was seen repeatedly, ten times or more. The CDR3 reads CASSLDQQETQYF. Here the CDR3 DNA reads TGTGCCAGCAGCTTGGACCAGCAAGAGACCCAGTACTTC. V usage is TRBV5-7 and J usage is TRBJ2-5; D remains unclear. TRBV5-7 is an open reading frame whose function is uncertain. The CDR3 runs to 13 residues. V was clipped by 0 bases and J by 2 bases, with 5 bases between them.

This clonotype has a count of ten or more. The chain joins TRBV12-3 or TRBV12-4 to TRBJ1-5; 9 positions agree with TRBD1. The CDR3 extends over 16 amino acids. Trimming at V came to 5 bases and at J to 6 bases, leaving 11 bases not matched to a gene. The CDR3 spells CASSRDRVYGGQPQHF. CDR3 sequence (DNA): TGTGCCAGCAGTCGGGACAGGGTGTATGGGGGTCAGCCCCAGCATTTT.

This clonotype has ten or more counts. The chain is built from TRBV28 and TRBJ2-3; TRBD1 agrees at 8 bases. V trimming: 3 bases; J trimming: 2 bases; junction bases outside the gene matches: 1. The CDR3 covers 14 residues. The germline gives CDR1 MDHEN, CDR2 SYDVKM. CDR3 region: CASSLDRDTDTQYF. The CDR3 coding sequence is TGTGCCAGCAGTTTGGACAGGGACACAGATACGCAGTATTTT.

In its sample, this clonotype was seen many times. This chain links TRBV3-1 with TRBJ1-2, with a tentative D call TRBD1 (5 bases). The germline V gene has CDR1 LGHDT and CDR2 YNNKEL (reference sequence). V was cut by 1 base and J by 8 bases, with 17 bases left in between. This CDR3 has 15 amino acids. CDR3 coding DNA: TGTGCCAGCAGCCAAGGCGGGACCGTCAGGAGCGGCTACACCTTC. Translation: CASSQGGTVRSGYTF.

This clonotype came up many times. The chain combines TRBV20-1 with TRBJ2-7; maybe TRBD2 (6 bases). Germline assignment: CDR1 DFQATT and CDR2 SNEGSKA (reference sequence). The CDR3 extends over 12 amino acids. V lost 5 bases and J lost 3, with 11 bases in between. CDR3 sequence: CSAGGFNYEQYF. The CDR3, as DNA: TGCAGTGCTGGGGGGTTTAACTACGAGCAGTACTTC.

This clonotype was counted ten times or more. The V call is TRBV5-1, the J call TRBJ2-3; TRBD1 matches at 8 bases. J lost 0 bases, V lost 4 bases, and 10 bases had no gene match. There are 17 residues in the CDR3. Germline lookup yields CDR1 SGHRS and CDR2 YFSETQ. CDR3 loop: CASSTNRDRPSTDTQYF. CDR3 DNA: TGCGCCAGCAGCACTAACCGGGACAGGCCAAGCACAGATACGCAGTATTTT.

At least ten counts were recorded for this clonotype. The genes are TRBV5-1 and TRBJ1-2; tentative D call: TRBD1 (6 bases). The CDR3 sequence is 12 residues long. Germline V gene lookup returns CDR1 SGHRS and CDR2 YFSETQ. V was clipped by 7 bases and J by 3 bases, with 10 bases between them. This CDR3 is CASAPGDYGYTF. For the CDR3, the DNA is TGCGCCAGCGCCCCAGGGGACTATGGCTACACCTTC.

This clonotype was recorded many times. The chain joins TRBV20-1 to TRBJ1-1; D is unresolved. Germline lookup yields CDR1 DFQATT and CDR2 SNEGSKA (reference sequence). The CDR3 consists of 15 residues. V lost 3 bases, J lost 0 bases, and 14 bases lay in between. CDR3 nucleotide sequence: TGCAGTGCTAGCCCCCGCCGGGTCCTGAACACTGAAGCTTTCTTT. Its protein product is CSASPRRVLNTEAFF.

This sequence joins TRBV14 and TRBJ1-1; D is ambiguous. Germline-derived CDR1 and CDR2 are SGHDN and FVKESK. The V end lost 4 bases, the J end lost 0 bases, and 12 bases lay between the germline ends. The CDR3 is made up of 15 amino acids. Here the CDR3 reads CASSPFRQLNTEAFF. The CDR3 nucleotides read TGTGCCAGCAGCCCCTTTCGGCAACTGAACACTGAAGCTTTCTTT.

The chain carries TRBV30 and TRBJ1-1; TRBD1 is a possible D gene (5 bases). Trimming pared 8 bases from V and 1 base from J, leaving 14 bases between. There are 13 residues in the CDR3. Germline lookup yields CDR1 GTSNPN and CDR2 SVGIG (reference sequence). CDR3 nucleotide sequence: TGTGCCCGGGGGGAGAGTTGGAACACTGAAGCTTTCTTT. Translating gives CARGESWNTEAFF. The entire variable domain, with the rest obtained from reference TRBV30 and TRBJ1-1, is as follows: SQTIHQWPATLVQPVGSPLSLECTVEGTSNPNLYWYRQAAGRGLQLLFYSVGIGQISSEVPQNLSASRPQDRQFILSSKKLLLSDSGFYLCARGESWNTEAFFGQGTRLTVV.

This clonotype has at least ten counts. The V gene is TRBV6-5, the J gene TRBJ2-2; possible D gene TRBD1, 6 bases. The CDR3 spans 14 residues. CDR1 and CDR2 from the germline V gene are MNHEY and SVGAGI. V was cut by 5 bases and J by 4 bases, with 11 bases left in between. The CDR3 is CASSLPDSTGELFF. CDR3 coding DNA: TGTGCCAGCAGTCTCCCGGACAGCACCGGGGAGCTGTTTTTT.

This clonotype showed up just a few times. The chain recombines TRBV7-8 with TRBJ1-1; 8 bases are a match to TRBD1. The CDR3 is made up of 15 amino acids. Trimming took 8 bases from V and 6 from J; bases not matched to a gene: 14. CDR1 and CDR2 from the germline V gene are SGHVS and FQNEAQ. CDR3 loop: CASSIGPQGASEAFF. CDR3 in DNA: TGTGCCAGCTCGATAGGCCCCCAGGGGGCCTCTGAAGCTTTCTTT. Full variable domain (outside the CDR3, taken from reference TRBV7-8 and TRBJ1-1): GAGVSQSPRYKVAKRGQDVALRCDPISGHVSLFWYQQALGQGPEFLTYFQNEAQLDKSGLPSDRFFAERPEGSVSTLKIQRTQQEDSAVYLCASSIGPQGASEAFFGQGTRLTVV.

This clonotype was counted at least ten times. The V call is TRBV29-1, the J call TRBJ2-5, with a tentative D call TRBD1 (6 bases). This CDR3 spans 12 amino acids. Germline V CDR1 and CDR2: SQVTM, ANQGSEA. V lost 6 bases to trimming and J lost 3 bases, with 11 bases between them. Here the CDR3 DNA reads TGCAGCGTCAGGGGAGTTGAAGAGACCCAGTACTTC. Translating gives CSVRGVEETQYF.

By share, this clonotype counts as medium-sized (0.01 to 0.1%). This chain uses TRBV12-3 or TRBV12-4 with TRBJ2-2; TRBD1 might be the D (6 bases). V gave up 6 bases and J gave up 4 bases, with 15 bases separating them. This CDR3 is built from 15 residues. CDR3 in amino acids: CASRPGARVTGELFF. The CDR3, as DNA: TGTGCCAGCAGGCCAGGGGCCCGAGTCACCGGGGAGCTGTTTTTT.

Many counts were recorded for this clonotype. The V gene is TRBV7-2, the J gene TRBJ2-2; D ambiguous. The V gene's germline CDR1 is SGHTA and CDR2 FQGNSA. CDR3 length: 13 residues. V lost 4 bases and J lost 3, with 6 bases in between. As DNA, the CDR3 is TGTGCCAGCAGCTCTAGAGACACCGGGGAGCTGTTTTTT. As protein: CASSSRDTGELFF.

Ten or more counts support this clonotype. V is TRBV7-9 and J is TRBJ1-6; D uncertain. CDR3 length equals 15 residues. CDR1 and CDR2 (germline): SEHNR, FQNEAQ (reference sequence). The V end was cut by 2 bases, the J end by 8 bases, with 13 bases between. For the CDR3, the DNA is TGTGCCAGCAGCTTATTGCAGTCGGGTGATTCACCCCTCCACTTT. Translated, it gives CASSLLQSGDSPLHF.